The next 10 T cell receptor beta chains were all read from a single sample in a study of T cells in Graves' hyperthyroidism and ophthalmopathy. Using RNA transcripts as the source, TCR beta CDR3 regions were amplified. Initially, a first-round RT-PCR of the TCR CDR3 employed the HTBI primer set. Using its own MiXCR run on the multiplex PCR reads, TCRdb lists one record per CDR3 protein. The profile covers around 300,000 distinct CDR3 sequences, with about 14% appearing a single time and approximately 23% taken by the ten largest. Sequencing was carried out using blood. The origin of the receptors is a woman aged 25 to 39 with Graves' hyperthyroidism.

The genes are TRBV4-3 and TRBJ1-3; D ambiguous. The CDR3 totals 16 residues. CDR1 LGHNA and CDR2 YSLEER come from the germline V gene. The V end lost 3 bases, the J end lost 0 bases, and 12 bases lay between the germline ends. The CDR3 DNA follows: TGCGCCAGCAGCCAGGAGACGGCAAGCTCTGGAAACACCATATATTTT. Translated, it gives CASSQETASSGNTIYF.

There are a few counts of this clonotype. The chain uses TRBV4-1 and TRBJ1-4; possibly TRBD1 for D (5 bases). The CDR3 is 15 residues long. V was trimmed by 5 bases and J by 4 bases, leaving 14 bases between them. Germline assignment: CDR1 MGHRA and CDR2 YSYEKL. The CDR3 coding sequence is TGCGCCAGCAGCACGACAAAGGGGCTTAATGAAAAACTGTTTTTT. Its protein is CASSTTKGLNEKLFF.

This clonotype was counted between two and nine times. The chain is built from TRBV7-2 and TRBJ1-1; D gene unclear. The ends were cut back, 4 bases at V and 1 base at J, with 7 bases in the middle. The CDR3 contains 13 residues. The germline gives CDR1 SGHTA, CDR2 FQGNSA. CDR3 in amino acids: CASSWRPNTEAFF. The CDR3 nucleotides read TGTGCCAGCAGCTGGCGCCCGAACACTGAAGCTTTCTTT.

The chain's CDR3 is CSAGTSGRVEQFF. In DNA form, the CDR3 reads TGCAGTGCCGGGACTAGCGGGAGGGTTGAGCAGTTCTTC. This chain connects TRBV20-1 to TRBJ2-1, with 16 bases that match TRBD2. The CDR3 extends over 13 amino acids. In germline, CDR1 is DFQATT, CDR2 SNEGSKA (reference sequence). V gave up 6 bases and J gave up 9 bases; unmatched junction bases: 2.

This clonotype has more than one count but fewer than ten. The chain joins TRBV14 to TRBJ2-7, with 11 bases fitting TRBD2. The V gene's germline CDR1 is SGHDN and CDR2 FVKESK. V shed 1 base and J 2 bases; nucleotides not matched to a gene: 7. The CDR3 is 17 residues long. CDR3 DNA: TGTGCCAGCAGCCAAGGACAGACTAGCGGGGCGACCTACGAGCAGTACTTC. Translation: CASSQGQTSGATYEQYF.

This clonotype was seen ten or more times. The chain links TRBV28 to TRBJ1-6, with D uncertain. V lost 4 bases and J lost 0, with 10 bases in between. Looked up from germline, CDR1 is MDHEN and CDR2 is SYDVKM. The CDR3 runs to 16 residues. Here the CDR3 DNA reads TGTGCCAGCAGTTCCCGGAGAAGCTCCTATAATTCACCCCTCCACTTT. This codes for CASSSRRSSYNSPLHF.

This clonotype was counted only a few times. This chain joins TRBV4-3 and TRBJ2-5, with a possible D match to TRBD2 (5 bases). The CDR3 has 14 amino acids. Germline CDR1 reads LGHNA; CDR2 reads YSLEER. Trimming cost V 4 bases and J 2 bases, with 11 bases left between them. For the CDR3, the DNA is TGCGCCAGCAGCCCTGACTACCCGCAAGAGACCCAGTACTTC. This codes for CASSPDYPQETQYF.

This clonotype has at least ten counts. The rearrangement joins TRBV30 to TRBJ1-1; a weak D match, TRBD1 (5 bases). V was pared by 0 bases and J by 11 bases, with 10 bases between. From germline, CDR1 is GTSNPN and CDR2 SVGIG (reference sequence). This CDR3 region has 11 residues. The CDR3 coding sequence is TGTGCCTGGAGTGTTTCCGGGGGGGCTTTCTTT. Protein sequence: CAWSVSGGAFF.

This clonotype was seen a few times. V usage is TRBV11-2 and J usage is TRBJ2-1, with 7 bases matching TRBD2. There are 19 residues in the CDR3. Germline V gene sequence: CDR1 SGHAT, CDR2 FQNNGV. Trimming cost V 0 bases and J 1 base; bases outside gene matches: 12. CDR3 bases: TGTGCCAGCAGCTTAGATAGGGCTAGCGGAGCCTCATCCTACAATGAGCAGTTCTTC. It encodes CASSLDRASGASSYNEQFF.

This clonotype showed up many times. This chain connects TRBV12-3 or TRBV12-4 to TRBJ1-2; TRBD1 might be the D (5 bases). The V gene lost 6 bases and the J gene lost 0 bases, with 8 bases spanning the gap. The CDR3 covers 13 residues. CDR3 sequence: CASRSGSNYGYTF. For the CDR3, the DNA is TGTGCCAGCAGGTCAGGGTCTAACTATGGCTACACCTTC.